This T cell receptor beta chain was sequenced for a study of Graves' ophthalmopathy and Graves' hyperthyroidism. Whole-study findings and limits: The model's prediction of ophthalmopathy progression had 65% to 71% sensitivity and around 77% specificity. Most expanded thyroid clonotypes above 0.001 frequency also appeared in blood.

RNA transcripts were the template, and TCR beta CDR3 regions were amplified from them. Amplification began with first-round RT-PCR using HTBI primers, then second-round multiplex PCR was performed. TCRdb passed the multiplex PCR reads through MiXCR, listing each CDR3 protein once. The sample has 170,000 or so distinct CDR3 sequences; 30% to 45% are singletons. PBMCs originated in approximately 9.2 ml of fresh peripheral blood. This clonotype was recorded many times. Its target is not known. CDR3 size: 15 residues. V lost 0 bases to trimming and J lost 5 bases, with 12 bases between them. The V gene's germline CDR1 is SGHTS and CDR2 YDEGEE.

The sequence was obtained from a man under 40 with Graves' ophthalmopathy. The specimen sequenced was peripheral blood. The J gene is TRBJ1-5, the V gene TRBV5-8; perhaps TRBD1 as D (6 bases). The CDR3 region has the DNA TGTGCCAGCAGCTTGGACGGGACACATTATCAGCCCCAGCATTTT. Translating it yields CASSLDGTHYQPQHF.